The 31 T cell receptor beta chains below were found in one sample sequenced in a study of T cells in Graves' hyperthyroidism and ophthalmopathy. RNA transcripts served as the template for amplifying TCR beta CDR3 regions. Using the HTBI primer set, a first-round RT-PCR was run on the TCR CDR3. TCRdb re-called the multiplex PCR reads through MiXCR, storing one row per CDR3 protein. The table includes 500,000 to 600,000 distinct CDR3 sequences, roughly 50% detected once. The sequenced sample consisted of peripheral blood or thyroid tissue (not recorded which). These receptors came from a woman aged 18-29 years with Graves' hyperthyroidism.

The J gene is TRBJ2-2, the V gene TRBV24-1; D is unclear. CDR1 is KGHDR, CDR2 SFDVKD, per germline. The CDR3 spans 11 residues. Deletions cut 7 bases from V and 8 bases from J, with 7 bases between. DNA for the CDR3: TGTGCCACCAGCGACTCAGGGGAGCTGTTTTTT. Protein: CATSDSGELFF.

The rearrangement joins TRBV24-1 to TRBJ1-2; D uncertain. The V gene's germline CDR1 is KGHDR and CDR2 SFDVKD. Trimming removed 9 bases at V and 1 base at J, with 2 bases between. There are 10 residues in the CDR3. CDR3 region: CATYNYGYTF. The CDR3 nucleotides read TGTGCCACCTATAACTATGGCTACACCTTC.

This clonotype was counted ten times or more. J is TRBJ2-7 and V is TRBV7-9; maybe TRBD2 (5 bases). Germline V gives CDR1 SEHNR, CDR2 FQNEAQ (reference sequence). Deletions cut 7 bases from V and 0 bases from J, with 13 bases between. This CDR3 spans 14 amino acids. This chain's CDR3 is CASTLDEGSYEQYF. CDR3 DNA: TGTGCCAGCACCCTGGACGAGGGCTCCTACGAGCAGTACTTC.

The chain combines TRBV25-1 with TRBJ1-2; D may be TRBD1 (6 bases). The germline V and J ends were trimmed by 10 bases and 3 bases, with 9 bases remaining between them. The CDR3 is 11 residues long. Germline V gene data show CDR1 as MGHDK and CDR2 as SYGVNS. The CDR3 region is CATQGYYGYTF. The DNA for the CDR3 is TGTGCCACACAGGGTTACTATGGCTACACCTTC.

With regard to this clonotype: A much larger clone differs from this one at a single base, so this may be a read error. V gene TRBV9 combines with J gene TRBJ2-1; 14 positions agree with TRBD2. Trimming cost V 7 bases and J 7 bases; bases outside gene matches: 4. CDR1 and CDR2 (germline): SGDLS, YYNGEE. The CDR3 is 14 residues long. The CDR3 nucleotides read TGTGCCAGCGGCGGGACTAGCGGGAGAAATGAGCAGTTCTTC. Its protein is CASGGTSGRNEQFF.

With respect to this clonotype: Compared with germline, one end of the junction differs, possibly owing to a read error. V usage is TRBV6-5 and J usage is TRBJ2-2; D may be TRBD1 (6 bases). Germline values: CDR1 MNHEY, CDR2 SVGAGI. The CDR3 is 15 amino acids. In DNA form, the CDR3 reads TGTGCCAGCAGCAAAACAGGGTCTGGGGCCGGGGAGCTGCTTTTT. Translated, it gives CASSKTGSGAGELLF.

The chain has TRBV7-9 and TRBJ1-2; a possible D gene is TRBD1 (5 bases). CDR1 is SEHNR and CDR2 is FQNEAQ in the germline V gene (reference sequence). V was cut by 5 bases and J by 5 bases, with 18 bases left in between. The CDR3 is made up of 15 amino acids. CDR3 amino acids: CASSEAAGKEYGYTF. The CDR3 region has the DNA TGTGCCAGCAGCGAAGCGGCAGGGAAGGAGTATGGCTACACCTTC. The full variable domain, with the rest looked up from reference TRBV7-9 and TRBJ1-2, is DTGVSQNPRHKITKRGQNVTFRCDPISEHNRLYWYRQTLGQGPEFLTYFQNEAQLEKSRLLSDRFSAERPKGSFSTLEIQRTEQGDSAMYLCASSEAAGKEYGYTFGSGTRLTVV.

The sample holds many counts of this clonotype. The DNA for the CDR3 is TGCAGTGCTAGAGAGGCGACGTGGGAGACCCAGTACTTC. Translating it yields CSAREATWETQYF. The chain recombines TRBV20-1 with TRBJ2-5; D unclear. Germline loops: CDR1 DFQATT, CDR2 SNEGSKA (reference sequence). Trimming left V 0 bases short and J 5 bases short, with 10 bases between. There are 13 residues in the CDR3.

This clonotype has at least ten counts. The V gene is TRBV5-6, the J gene TRBJ1-6; D is unresolved. Germline CDR1 is SGHDT and CDR2 is YYEEEE. Trimming took off 2 bases at V and 9 bases at J, with 6 bases between the two ends. CDR3 length: 12 amino acids. The CDR3 DNA reads as TGTGCCAGCAGCTTCATGGGTTCACCCCTCCACTTT. Translated, it gives CASSFMGSPLHF.

This clonotype was found many times. The chain joins TRBV6-9 to TRBJ2-7; possibly TRBD1 or TRBD2 for D (5 bases each). Trimming took 6 bases from V and 4 from J, leaving 16 bases between them. There are 14 residues in the CDR3. CDR1 MNHGY and CDR2 SVAAGI come from the germline V gene. CDR3 in DNA: TGTGCCAGCAGACGGGACGGAACCCTTTACGAGCAGTACTTC. Translating it yields CASRRDGTLYEQYF.

A few counts support this clonotype. The chain is built from TRBV7-3 and TRBJ2-3, with D possibly being TRBD1 (7 bases). This CDR3 region has 15 residues. V gave up 6 bases and J gave up 1 base, with 14 bases separating them. Germline V gene sequence: CDR1 SGHTA, CDR2 FQGTGA. The chain's CDR3 is CASSWTGGGTDTQYF. CDR3 DNA sequence: TGTGCCAGCAGTTGGACAGGCGGGGGCACAGATACGCAGTATTTT. Full variable domain (rest looked up from reference TRBV7-3 and TRBJ2-3): GAGVSQTPSNKVTEKGKYVELRCDPISGHTALYWYRQSLGQGPEFLIYFQGTGAADDSGLPNDRFFAVRPEGSVSTLKIQRTERGDSAVYLCASSWTGGGTDTQYFGPGTRLTVL.

This clonotype was seen only a few times. This rearrangement joins TRBV7-8 to TRBJ2-7, with TRBD1 as a possible D gene (6 bases). Germline values: CDR1 SGHVS, CDR2 FQNEAQ. V dropped 6 bases and J dropped 1 base, with 22 bases sitting between them. This CDR3 spans 17 amino acids. CDR3 in amino acids: CASSYAQGSYRSYEQYF. Here the CDR3 DNA reads TGTGCCAGCAGTTACGCCCAGGGGAGTTACCGATCCTACGAGCAGTACTTC.

The chain couples TRBV27 to TRBJ1-4; TRBD1 is a possible D gene (5 bases). Germline CDR1 reads MNHEY; CDR2 reads SMNVEV (reference sequence). V dropped 2 bases and J dropped 10 bases, with 17 bases sitting between them. The CDR3 is made up of 15 amino acids. Written as DNA, the CDR3 is TGTGCCAGCAGTTTAGGCGTGGGGGGGTCGACAAAACTGTTTTTT. This translates into CASSLGVGGSTKLFF.

This clonotype was detected ten times or more. The V and J genes are TRBV20-1 and TRBJ2-2, with 7 bases identical to TRBD2. Germline V gives CDR1 DFQATT, CDR2 SNEGSKA (reference sequence). The CDR3 covers 14 residues. V shed 4 bases, J shed 5 bases, and the junction held 7 bases outside the gene matches. The CDR3 nucleotides are TGCAGTGCTACCCCTTGGGGGGGAACCGGGGAGCTGTTTTTT. Its translation is CSATPWGGTGELFF.

The chain carries TRBV5-6 and TRBJ2-2; 8 nucleotides line up with TRBD1. Germline V lookup: CDR1 SGHDT, CDR2 YYEEEE. The CDR3 has 16 residues. Trimming cost V 5 bases and J 5 bases; bases outside gene matches: 11. This CDR3 is CASRDTGGVRTGELFF. The CDR3 nucleotides are TGTGCCAGCAGGGACACAGGGGGTGTTCGGACCGGGGAGCTGTTTTTT. Based on the CDR3 plus reference TRBV5-6 and TRBJ2-2, the full variable domain is DAGVTQSPTHLIKTRGQQVTLRCSPKSGHDTVSWYQQALGQGPQFIFQYYEEEERQRGNFPDRFSGHQFPNYSSELNVNALLLGDSALYLCASRDTGGVRTGELFFGEGSRLTVL.

About this clonotype: A single base separates this from a much larger clone, so it may be a read error. This CDR3 reads CASSLEPSRVNTEAFF. For the CDR3, the DNA is TGCGCCAGCAGCTTGGAACCCAGTCGTGTGAACACTGAAGCTTTCTTT. This sequence joins TRBV5-1 and TRBJ1-1; D ambiguous. The germline V gene has CDR1 SGHRS and CDR2 YFSETQ. Trimming removed 0 bases from V and 0 bases from J, with 12 bases in between. There are 16 residues in the CDR3.

The rearrangement joins TRBV6-1 to TRBJ1-4; the D gene is possibly TRBD1 (5 bases). V dropped 5 bases and J dropped 7 bases, with 26 bases sitting between them. The germline V gene has CDR1 MNHNS and CDR2 SASEGT. CDR3 length equals 18 residues. The CDR3 nucleotides read TGTGCCAGCAGTTCCGGCCGTACGACATCACAGGCGGCTGAAAAACTGTTTTTT. This gives the protein CASSSGRTTSQAAEKLFF.

This clonotype was picked up many times. The genes are TRBV12-3 or TRBV12-4 and TRBJ2-2, with D tentatively TRBD1 (6 bases). The CDR3 is 15 amino acids. The V end lost 5 bases, the J end lost 1 base, and 11 bases lay between the germline ends. The CDR3 region is CASSPYRENTGELFF. The CDR3 nucleotides are TGTGCCAGCAGTCCTTACAGGGAGAACACCGGGGAGCTGTTTTTT.

Details on this clonotype: With a much larger clone just one base away, this may be a read error. The chain carries TRBV9 and TRBJ1-1, with D possibly TRBD1 on 6 matching bases. Germline assignment: CDR1 SGDLS and CDR2 YYNGEE. The CDR3 runs 15 residues. V lost 4 bases and J 4 bases, leaving 17 bases between the germline ends. CDR3 DNA: TGTGCCAGCAGCCCCCGGGGGCAAATGAGCACTGAAGCTTTCTTT. Translating gives CASSPRGQMSTEAFF.

This clonotype was counted many times. The CDR3: CSARRQGGGNQPQHF. For the CDR3, the DNA is TGCAGTGCTAGGAGGCAGGGGGGTGGCAATCAGCCCCAGCATTTT. This chain connects TRBV20-1 to TRBJ1-5, with TRBD1 matching over 7 bases. CDR1 DFQATT and CDR2 SNEGSKA come from the germline V gene (reference sequence). The CDR3 consists of 15 residues. After removal of 3 bases from V and 2 bases from J, the junction contained 7 bases not matched to a gene.

The genes are TRBV29-1 and TRBJ2-5, with D unresolved. This CDR3 contains 12 residues. With 5 bases removed from V and 0 bases from J, the gap between germline ends came to 7 bases. Germline CDR1 reads SQVTM; CDR2 reads ANQGSEA. This chain's CDR3 is CSVRADQETQYF. As DNA, the CDR3 is TGCAGCGTTAGGGCAGACCAAGAGACCCAGTACTTC.

Worth noting for this clonotype: A clone one base away is much larger, so this may be a read error. DNA for the CDR3: TGCAGCGTTGATGACGACAGGACCTGTGGCTACACCTTC. It translates to CSVDDDRTCGYTF. This chain uses TRBV29-1 with TRBJ1-2; D may be TRBD1 (6 bases). The CDR3 has 13 residues. Germline loops: CDR1 SQVTM, CDR2 ANQGSEA. V was shortened by 3 bases and J by 7 bases, with 15 bases between the two germline ends.

This clonotype has ten or more counts. The rearrangement links TRBV2 to TRBJ1-1; D remains unclear. Germline lookup yields CDR1 SNHLY and CDR2 FYNNEI. This CDR3 is 12 amino acids long. Trimming cost V 11 bases and J 7 bases, with 17 bases left between them. In DNA form, the CDR3 reads TGTGCCGCCCTTAAGTTGAAACGTGAAGCTTTCTTT. Translation: CAALKLKREAFF.

The genes are TRBV20-1 and TRBJ2-1; 10 positions agree with TRBD1. CDR1 and CDR2 from the germline V gene are DFQATT and SNEGSKA (reference sequence). Losses at the gene ends were 3 bases for V and 5 bases for J; bases not matched to a gene: 4. There are 14 residues in the CDR3. CDR3 coding DNA: TGCAGTGCTAGGAGGACAGGGGGGCACAATGAGCAGTTCTTC. This codes for CSARRTGGHNEQFF.

V usage is TRBV9 and J usage is TRBJ1-5, with 7 bases aligning to TRBD1. Germline trimming cut 4 bases from V and 6 bases from J; bases unmatched to any gene: 16. The CDR3 length is 17 residues. Germline lookup yields CDR1 SGDLS and CDR2 YYNGEE. CDR3 in amino acids: CASSLAGGGGEGQPQHF. CDR3 bases: TGTGCCAGCAGCCTAGCGGGAGGAGGGGGCGAAGGTCAGCCCCAGCATTTT.

On this clonotype: This may arise from a read error, as a much more abundant clone is one base away. This chain joins TRBV7-3 and TRBJ1-6; no clear D. Germline V lookup: CDR1 SGHTA, CDR2 FQGTGA. The CDR3 extends over 17 amino acids. The CDR3 loop reads CASSQDGWGSYNSPLHF. CDR3 sequence (DNA): TGCGCCAGCAGCCAAGACGGGTGGGGATCCTATAATTCACCCCTCCACTTT.

J is TRBJ2-5 and V is TRBV20-1; either TRBD1 or TRBD2 may fit D (5 bases each). Germline V lookup: CDR1 DFQATT, CDR2 SNEGSKA (reference sequence). This CDR3 has 12 residues. V was pared by 8 bases and J by 5 bases, with 15 bases between. Here the CDR3 DNA reads TGCAGTCCCGGGACGTATCAGGAGACCCAGTACTTC. Amino acid sequence: CSPGTYQETQYF.

The table lists this clonotype with many counts. The CDR3, as DNA: TGCAGTGCTAGATACACAGGGGGGAAAGAGACCCAGTACTTC. This codes for CSARYTGGKETQYF. The chain is built from TRBV20-1 and TRBJ2-5, with 8 bases fitting TRBD1. Trimming removed 2 bases from V and 3 bases from J; junction bases left unmatched: 5. This CDR3 contains 14 residues. CDR1 DFQATT and CDR2 SNEGSKA come from the germline V gene (reference sequence).

This clonotype was seen a handful of times. The chain's CDR3 is CATSESGASYEQYF. Here the CDR3 DNA reads TGTGCCACCAGTGAATCCGGGGCCTCCTACGAGCAGTACTTC. The chain combines TRBV24-1 with TRBJ2-7; D is possibly TRBD1 or TRBD2 (5 bases each). The CDR3 loop spans 14 amino acids. V was clipped by 4 bases and J by 0 bases, with 9 bases between them. Germline CDR1 KGHDR, CDR2 SFDVKD.

This clonotype was seen ten or more times. The chain combines TRBV15 with TRBJ1-4; TRBD1 aligns across 7 bases. This CDR3 region has 17 residues. The V gene's germline CDR1 is LNHNV and CDR2 YYDKDF (reference sequence). The V and J ends lost 0 bases and 4 bases, in that order; junction bases with no gene match: 8. CDR3 sequence reads: CATSRDLGTASNEKLFF. In nucleotides, the CDR3 is TGTGCCACCAGCAGAGATCTGGGGACAGCTAGTAATGAAAAACTGTTTTTT.

This rearrangement joins TRBV5-4 to TRBJ2-7; TRBD2 matches 13 bases. The length of the CDR3 is 14 residues. Germline CDR1 SGHNT, CDR2 YYREEE (reference sequence). The V segment lost 4 bases and the J segment 6 bases; nucleotides outside the gene matches: 4. CDR3 region: CASSRLAGGVEQYF. The CDR3 nucleotides read TGTGCCAGCAGCAGACTAGCGGGAGGCGTCGAGCAGTACTTC.